Below, 18 T cell receptor beta chains from the same sample are listed, as sequenced in a study of blood T cell repertoires in COVID-19 (dated by TCRdb to the early 2020s). Library preparation was by the immunoSEQ multiplex PCR assay. Here the immuneACCESS table is served through TCRdb, limited to in-frame sequences with V and J called. Missing clones are a known gap in these copies; in checked studies unresolved V genes cover under half, and the rest lacks a known reason. Across this sample there are about 260,000 clones, with more than 85% seen only once. Of the sample, approximately 2.6% is held by the ten largest clones. The sample consisted of peripheral blood. All receptors come from a person under 35 with COVID-19, enrolled during active disease.

This chain's CDR3 is CASSARTGEQFF. The CDR3 coding sequence is TGCGCCAGCAGTGCGAGGACTGGTGAGCAGTTCTTC. The V and J genes are TRBV10-1 and TRBJ2-1, with D possibly being TRBD2 (5 bases). V was shortened by 4 bases and J by 9 bases, with 10 bases between the two germline ends. CDR1 is WNHNN and CDR2 is SYGVQD in the germline V gene (reference sequence). This CDR3 contains 12 residues.

The rearrangement joins TRBV3-1 (or the pseudogene TRBV3-2) to TRBJ1-2, with a weak D call TRBD1 (6 bases). Looked up from germline, CDR1 is LGHDT and CDR2 is YNNKEL (reference sequence). V was cut by 4 bases and J by 6 bases, with 18 bases left in between. The CDR3 contains 15 residues. The CDR3 is CASSRNLGQPDGYTF. DNA of the CDR3: TGTGCCAGCAGCCGGAACCTTGGACAGCCCGATGGCTACACCTTC.

This chain uses TRBV2 with TRBJ2-7; weak D call: TRBD2 (6 bases). This CDR3 is built from 18 residues. The germline V gene encodes CDR1 SNHLY and CDR2 FYNNEI. V was shortened by 3 bases and J by 3 bases, with 24 bases between the two germline ends. The DNA for the CDR3 is TGTGCCAGCAGTGAGACCCCCCAGGAGGGCGGACCCCTCTACGAGCAGTACTTC. Protein product: CASSETPQEGGPLYEQYF. The variable domain in full, completed from reference TRBV2 and TRBJ2-7, reads EPEVTQTPSHQVTQMGQEVILRCVPISNHLYFYWYRQILGQKVEFLVSFYNNEISEKSEIFDDQFSVERPDGSNFTLKIRSTKLEDSAMYFCASSETPQEGGPLYEQYFGPGTRLTVT.

For the CDR3, the DNA is TGTGCCAGCAGTTCCCCAGCGGGAGGAGAGCAGTTCTTC. It encodes CASSSPAGGEQFF. V and J are TRBV7-9 and TRBJ2-1; the match to TRBD2 covers 9 bases. With V trimmed by 6 bases and J by 10 bases, 7 bases remained unmatched. The CDR3 spans 13 residues. Germline V gene sequence: CDR1 SEHNR, CDR2 FQNEAQ (reference sequence).

This clone was found a few times. The chain employs TRBV27 and TRBJ1-6, with 8 nucleotides matching TRBD1. Germline values: CDR1 MNHEY, CDR2 SMNVEV (reference sequence). Germline trimming cut 6 bases from V and 14 bases from J; bases unmatched to any gene: 3. The CDR3 sequence is 11 residues long. The CDR3 bases are TGTGCCAGCAGGCTGACAGGGGCCCTCCACTTT. Its protein is CASRLTGALHF.

The V gene is TRBV5-1, the J gene TRBJ1-5; 7 nucleotides line up with TRBD1. CDR1 and CDR2 (germline): SGHRS, YFSETQ. The CDR3 has 16 residues. Trimming took 4 bases from V and 7 from J; bases not matched to a gene: 14. CDR3 nucleotides: TGCGCCAGCAGCACGAGCTCCCGGGACAGATTACAGCCCCAGCATTTT. It specifies CASSTSSRDRLQPQHF.

V is TRBV19 and J is TRBJ1-1, with TRBD1 identical over 7 bases. Trimming removed 6 bases from V and 4 bases from J; junction bases left unmatched: 8. Germline CDR1 is LNHDA and CDR2 is SQIVND (reference sequence). This CDR3 contains 14 residues. CDR3 DNA: TGTGCCAGTAGCCGGGACAGAGATCGCACTGAAGCTTTCTTT. Encoded protein: CASSRDRDRTEAFF.

The DNA of the CDR3 is TGTGCCAGCAGTTTACTAGCGGGGGGGATCACCGGGGAGCTGTTTTTT. It encodes CASSLLAGGITGELFF. This chain uses TRBV6-2 or TRBV6-3 with TRBJ2-2, with 13 bases that match TRBD2. V trimming: 4 bases; J trimming: 4 bases; junction bases outside the gene matches: 3. The CDR3 totals 16 residues. The V gene's germline CDR1 is MNHEY and CDR2 SVGEGT.

This chain connects TRBV5-5 to TRBJ1-2, with D unresolved. CDR3 size: 13 residues. Trimming took off 0 bases at V and 6 bases at J, with 9 bases between the two ends. CDR1 and CDR2 (germline): SGHKS, YYEKEE (reference sequence). The DNA of the CDR3 is TGTGCCAGCAGCTTGGACCCGAGCGATGGCTACACCTTC. Protein sequence: CASSLDPSDGYTF. The full variable domain, with the rest looked up from reference TRBV5-5 and TRBJ1-2, is DAGVTQSPTHLIKTRGQQVTLRCSPISGHKSVSWYQQVLGQGPQFIFQYYEKEERGRGNFPDRFSARQFPNYSSELNVNALLLGDSALYLCASSLDPSDGYTFGSGTRLTVV.

This chain joins TRBV11-2 and TRBJ2-7; the match to TRBD2 covers 12 bases. The CDR3 covers 14 residues. Germline CDR1 and CDR2: SGHAT and FQNNGV. The trim removed 2 bases at V and 6 bases at J, leaving 2 bases unmatched. The CDR3 protein is CASSLTSGRSEQYF. The CDR3 DNA follows: TGTGCCAGCAGCTTAACTAGCGGGAGGTCCGAGCAGTACTTC.

This sequence joins TRBV4-1 and TRBJ2-1; a weak D match, TRBD2 (5 bases). Germline assignment: CDR1 MGHRA and CDR2 YSYEKL. Trimming removed 1 base from V and 8 bases from J, with 15 bases in between. The CDR3 spans 15 residues. The CDR3 loop reads CASSQGGAVFDEQFF. The CDR3 DNA reads TGCGCCAGCAGCCAAGGGGGAGCAGTTTTCGATGAGCAGTTCTTC.

This chain joins TRBV28 and TRBJ1-2; 7 bases fit TRBD1. The CDR3 loop spans 14 amino acids. Germline CDR1 MDHEN, CDR2 SYDVKM. The trim removed 5 bases at V and 4 bases at J, leaving 7 bases unmatched. In nucleotides, the CDR3 is TGTGCCAGCAGTGCCTGGGGACAGACCTATGGCTACACCTTC. As protein: CASSAWGQTYGYTF.

The genes are TRBV4-3 and TRBJ2-1; TRBD2 matches at 8 bases. V gave up 1 base and J gave up 8 bases; unmatched junction bases: 4. Germline CDR1 LGHNA, CDR2 YSLEER. This CDR3 comprises 14 residues. The CDR3 spells CASSQGTSFDEQFF. Here the CDR3 DNA reads TGCGCCAGCAGCCAAGGGACTAGCTTCGATGAGCAGTTCTTC.

This sequence joins TRBV11-2 and TRBJ2-7; the match to TRBD2 covers 7 bases. The J segment lost 3 bases and the V segment lost 1 base, leaving 3 bases of the junction unmatched. This CDR3 comprises 14 residues. CDR1 and CDR2 (germline): SGHAT, FQNNGV. The CDR3 DNA sequence: TGTGCCAGCAGCTTAGCGACTAGCAGCTACGAGCAGTACTTC. This codes for CASSLATSSYEQYF.

The J gene is TRBJ2-3, the V gene TRBV6-2 or TRBV6-3, with 9 bases lining up with TRBD1. CDR1 and CDR2 from the germline V gene are MNHEY and SVGEGT. CDR3 length: 15 amino acids. Trimming took 4 bases from V and 2 from J; bases not matched to a gene: 4. This chain's CDR3 is CASSWGQGFTDTQYF. For the CDR3, the DNA is TGTGCCAGCAGTTGGGGACAGGGATTCACAGATACGCAGTATTTT.

This clone was seen only once. CDR3 sequence reads: CASSQDTAGGHTQYF. The DNA for the CDR3 is TGTGCCAGCAGCCAAGATACAGCGGGAGGGCATACGCAGTATTTT. The chain uses TRBV3-1 (or the pseudogene TRBV3-2) and TRBJ2-3; TRBD2 matches at 10 bases. CDR3 size: 15 residues. Germline trimming cut 0 bases from V and 7 bases from J; bases unmatched to any gene: 4. CDR1 and CDR2 from the germline V gene are LGHDT and YNNKEL (reference sequence).

The chain combines TRBV5-1 with TRBJ2-2, with 9 bases aligning to TRBD1. Trimming at V came to 4 bases and at J to 6 bases, leaving 4 bases not matched to a gene. Germline lookup yields CDR1 SGHRS and CDR2 YFSETQ. The CDR3 loop spans 14 amino acids. The CDR3 loop is CASSTRQGAGELFF. The CDR3 DNA follows: TGCGCCAGCAGCACCCGACAGGGGGCCGGGGAGCTGTTTTTT.

The V gene is TRBV7-9, the J gene TRBJ1-2; no reliable D call. Germline CDR1 and CDR2: SEHNR and FQNEAQ (reference sequence). Trimming took 0 bases from V and 1 from J, leaving 6 bases between them. The CDR3 spans 14 residues. For the CDR3, the DNA is TGTGCCAGCAGCTTAGCAGGACTTAACTATGGCTACACCTTC. Residues: CASSLAGLNYGYTF.